The present T cell receptor (beta chain) was sequenced within a study of human T cells and chemical hapten exposure. On this clonotype itself: Its antigen remains unknown.

Indicated time point: pre-sensitization, week 0. Noted treatment: therapeutic diphenylcyclopropenone sensitization with weekly scalp DPC. At every patch-test visit, blood was drawn before the patch test was applied. The CDR3 spans 14 residues. Trimming removed 3 bases from V and 6 bases from J, with 14 bases in between. CDR1 and CDR2 (germline): LGHDT, YNNKEL (reference sequence). Via MiXCR, TCRdb re-called the RACE reads, giving one row per CDR3 protein. The sample records a few hundred thousand distinct CDR3 sequences, around 5.5% being singletons. Study-level results: Sensitizing to DPC left TCRs with a frequency above 1 in 1000 unaltered.

This specimen consisted of whole blood, obtained in connection with sensitization to the hapten diphenylcyclopropenone (DPC). The chain uses TRBV3-1 and TRBJ1-2, with D unresolved. The clonotype originates from a young woman with alopecia areata. Some clones in this sample may be carry-over from other donors' samples. The CDR3 is CASSHLNQVNGYTF. CDR3 nucleotide sequence: TGTGCCAGCAGCCATCTAAACCAGGTGAATGGCTACACCTTC.